This T cell receptor (beta chain) emerged from a study of blood T cell repertoires in COVID-19. Study overall: The samples span acute and convalescent COVID-19 from the United States, Italy and Spain.

This clone was recorded once. The CDR3 consists of 15 residues. Looked up from germline, CDR1 is MNHEY and CDR2 is SVGAGI. The V gene lost 5 bases and the J gene lost 4 bases, with 17 bases spanning the gap. Original methodology: By means of reference gene primer amplification, nucleated cell counts were estimated. Method: immunoSEQ multiplex PCR; TCRdb's copy keeps in-frame clones and lacks some. The DNA was the basis for D and trimming; V, J and clone size are from that table. The sample has about 200,000 clones; about 82% are singletons. The receptor was derived from an elderly woman with acute or convalescent COVID-19. The specimen was peripheral blood. The gene calls are TRBV6-5 and TRBJ2-5; D might be TRBD1 (6 bases). CDR3 loop: CASSRGAGDGETQYF. CDR3 DNA: TGTGCCAGCAGTCGGGGCGCAGGGGATGGAGAGACCCAGTACTTC.